Below, 10 T cell receptor beta chains from the same sample are listed, as sequenced in a study of blood T cell repertoires in COVID-19. Measured with immunoSEQ multiplex PCR; TCRdb has only the in-frame clones, and not every one. The sample has under 250,000 clones, over 75% seen once. The sequencing sample was made of peripheral blood. The source of these receptors is a man aged 25 to 40 who had recovered from COVID-19.

This clone was found many times. The chain employs TRBV29-1 and TRBJ2-3, with a tentative D call TRBD2 (5 bases). Germline lookup yields CDR1 SQVTM and CDR2 ANQGSEA. V lost 3 bases to trimming and J lost 1 base, with 14 bases between them. The CDR3 totals 15 residues. Here the CDR3 DNA reads TGCAGCGTTGAGGTATCCGGGGTTGGCACAGATACGCAGTATTTT. This sequence encodes CSVEVSGVGTDTQYF.

This clone was counted many times. The V and J genes are TRBV6-1 and TRBJ1-4, with a tentative D call TRBD1 (5 bases). CDR1 is MNHNS and CDR2 is SASEGT in the germline V gene. This CDR3 comprises 12 residues. Trimming shortened V by 2 bases and J by 7 bases, and 5 bases separated the two germline ends. The DNA of the CDR3 is TGTGCCAGCAGTGAAACAGGTGAAAAACTGTTTTTT. Amino acids: CASSETGEKLFF.

This clone was picked up a small number of times. This chain joins TRBV9 and TRBJ1-4; no firm D call. The CDR3 is 14 residues long. From germline, CDR1 is SGDLS and CDR2 YYNGEE. V lost 5 bases, J lost 4 bases, and 12 bases lay in between. The CDR3 sequence: CASSLRVDNEKLFF. The CDR3, as DNA: TGTGCCAGCAGTCTCCGAGTCGATAATGAAAAACTGTTTTTT.

The rearrangement uses TRBV3-1 (or the pseudogene TRBV3-2) and TRBJ2-5; the D gene is possibly TRBD2 (6 bases). CDR1 LGHDT and CDR2 YNNKEL come from the germline V gene (reference sequence). Trimming cost V 0 bases and J 2 bases, with 13 bases left between them. The CDR3 runs to 16 residues. Here the CDR3 DNA reads TGTGCCAGCAGCCAAGACCTGGCGACTAGACAAGAGACCCAGTACTTC. It encodes CASSQDLATRQETQYF.

The V and J genes are TRBV6-6 and TRBJ1-3, with TRBD1 matching 7 bases. Germline V gene lookup returns CDR1 MNHNY and CDR2 SVGAGI (reference sequence). The CDR3 spans 14 residues. V gave up 4 bases and J gave up 1 base; unmatched junction bases: 1. The CDR3 coding sequence is TGTGCCAGCAGTTTGACAGGGTCTGGAAACACCATATATTTT. Amino acid sequence: CASSLTGSGNTIYF.

V usage is TRBV19 and J usage is TRBJ1-5, with 12 bases lining up with TRBD1. CDR1 and CDR2 (germline): LNHDA, SQIVND (reference sequence). The J segment lost 6 bases and the V segment lost 5 bases, leaving 2 bases of the junction unmatched. The CDR3 totals 14 residues. DNA of the CDR3: TGTGCCAGTAGTGGGACAGGGGGCGTTCAGCCCCAGCATTTT. Translated: CASSGTGGVQPQHF.

The V gene is TRBV29-1, the J gene TRBJ2-7, with D possibly TRBD1 on 5 matching bases. The CDR3 consists of 14 residues. The germline V and J ends were trimmed by 4 bases and 2 bases, with 15 bases remaining between them. Germline V gene data show CDR1 as SQVTM and CDR2 as ANQGSEA. The CDR3 region has the DNA TGCAGCGTTGTTTCAGGACACAACCCCTACGAGCAGTACTTC. Translated: CSVVSGHNPYEQYF.

The V and J genes are TRBV10-2 and TRBJ2-1; D gene ambiguous. Trimming pared 8 bases from V and 6 bases from J, leaving 11 bases between. This CDR3 is 12 amino acids long. Germline CDR1 is WSHSY and CDR2 is SAAADI. The CDR3 nucleotides read TGCGCCAGCCAGTCCCCTAGCAATGAGCAGTTCTTC. Translated: CASQSPSNEQFF.

The rearrangement links TRBV24-1 to TRBJ1-2; D is ambiguous. CDR1 is KGHDR and CDR2 is SFDVKD in the germline V gene. V gave up 7 bases and J gave up 0 bases, with 5 bases separating them. This CDR3 contains 12 residues. The CDR3 nucleotides are TGTGCCACCAGCCGGTCTAACTATGGCTACACCTTC. Translation gives CATSRSNYGYTF.

The V gene is TRBV7-2, the J gene TRBJ2-5; TRBD1 is a possible D gene (6 bases). Germline CDR1 SGHTA, CDR2 FQGNSA. The CDR3 is 14 amino acids. Trimming took 2 bases from V and 5 from J, leaving 12 bases between them. Written as DNA, the CDR3 is TGTGCCAGCAGCTTAAACAGGGTGGGGGAGACCCAGTACTTC. It codes for CASSLNRVGETQYF.